The rows below give T cell receptor beta chains drawn from one sample of a study of Ad26.COV2.S vaccination and SARS-CoV-2 variants. The method was immunoSEQ multiplex PCR; TCRdb's version includes in-frame clones alone and lacks a portion of them. The sample consists of 350,000 to 500,000 clones, about 92% of them appearing once. Sequences were derived from peripheral blood, sampled in a trial of Ad26.COV2.S vaccine versus placebo. Receptors originate from a person aged 18-65 years who received the Ad26.COV2.S COVID-19 vaccine or a placebo. CDR3s include the opening cysteine and the closing phenylalanine or tryptophan. A D gene is named only where the DNA matches it firmly. Where a row states a size, it is once, few, many or the class of an expanded clone; other rows omit it.

J gene: TRBJ2-1; clone size: -; V gene: TRBV5-1; D gene: TRBD2; CDR3 protein: CASSFHSGISNEQFF; CDR3 DNA: TGCGCCAGCAGCTTTCATAGCGGGATAAGCAATGAGCAGTTCTTC
J gene: TRBJ1-1; clone size: -; V gene: TRBV9; D gene: -; CDR3 protein: CASSVQMNTEAFF; CDR3 DNA: TGTGCCAGCAGCGTGCAGATGAACACTGAAGCTTTCTTT
J gene: TRBJ2-5; clone size: -; V gene: TRBV5-1; D gene: -; CDR3 protein: CASRTLGAQETQYF; CDR3 DNA: TGCGCCAGCAGGACCCTAGGGGCGCAAGAGACCCAGTACTTC
J gene: TRBJ1-4; clone size: -; V gene: TRBV7-9; D gene: -; CDR3 protein: CASSPPSGGTNEKLFF; CDR3 DNA: TGTGCCAGCAGCCCCCCCTCCGGGGGAACTAATGAAAAACTGTTTTTT
J gene: TRBJ2-1; clone size: few; V gene: TRBV6-2/TRBV6-3; D gene: -; CDR3 protein: CASSYRGWGDEQFF; CDR3 DNA: TGTGCCAGCAGTTATCGGGGATGGGGGGATGAGCAGTTCTTC
J gene: TRBJ1-1; clone size: -; V gene: TRBV6-2/TRBV6-3; D gene: -; CDR3 protein: CASSYSLREAFF; CDR3 DNA: TGTGCCAGCAGTTACTCGCTCAGAGAAGCTTTCTTT
J gene: TRBJ2-1; clone size: -; V gene: TRBV27; D gene: -; CDR3 protein: CASSLSNFLLGGNEQFF; CDR3 DNA: TGTGCCAGCAGTTTATCGAATTTCCTCCTAGGGGGCAATGAGCAGTTCTTC
J gene: TRBJ2-2; clone size: -; V gene: TRBV10-3; D gene: -; CDR3 protein: CAITETGYNTGELFF; CDR3 DNA: TGTGCCATCACCGAAACAGGGTACAACACCGGGGAGCTGTTTTTT
J gene: TRBJ2-7; clone size: -; V gene: TRBV20-1; D gene: TRBD2; CDR3 protein: CSASLRTSYAQYF; CDR3 DNA: TGCAGTGCTAGTCTCAGGACTAGTTACGCGCAGTACTTC
J gene: TRBJ2-5; clone size: -; V gene: TRBV24-1; D gene: -; CDR3 protein: CATSDFEGGRQETQYF; CDR3 DNA: TGTGCCACCAGTGATTTTGAGGGGGGGAGGCAAGAGACCCAGTACTTC
J gene: TRBJ2-3; clone size: -; V gene: TRBV28; D gene: TRBD2; CDR3 protein: CASSLNAGGQEDTQYF; CDR3 DNA: TGTGCCAGCAGTCTAAACGCGGGAGGGCAGGAAGATACGCAGTATTTT
J gene: TRBJ2-2; clone size: -; V gene: TRBV4-2; D gene: TRBD2; CDR3 protein: CASSQDFGSSGRTGELFF; CDR3 DNA: TGTGCCAGCAGCCAAGATTTTGGGTCTAGCGGGCGAACCGGGGAGCTGTTTTTT
J gene: TRBJ1-1; clone size: -; V gene: TRBV4-2; D gene: -; CDR3 protein: CASSQALGTQAFF; CDR3 DNA: TGTGCCAGCAGCCAAGCCTTGGGGACGCAAGCTTTCTTT
J gene: TRBJ1-1; clone size: -; V gene: TRBV2; D gene: -; CDR3 protein: CASSERVMNTEAFF; CDR3 DNA: TGTGCCAGCAGTGAAAGGGTCATGAACACTGAAGCTTTCTTT
J gene: TRBJ1-3; clone size: -; V gene: TRBV28; D gene: -; CDR3 protein: CASSLRLVGNTIYF; CDR3 DNA: TGTGCCAGCAGTTTACGGTTGGTGGGAAACACCATATATTTT
J gene: TRBJ2-7; clone size: -; V gene: TRBV25-1; D gene: -; CDR3 protein: CASSEIPSYEQYF; CDR3 DNA: TGTGCCAGCAGTGAAATACCTTCCTACGAGCAGTACTTC
J gene: TRBJ2-7; clone size: once; V gene: TRBV27; D gene: TRBD1; CDR3 protein: CASSSTHWDRGVSYEQYF; CDR3 DNA: TGTGCCAGCAGTTCCACCCACTGGGACAGGGGTGTTTCCTACGAGCAGTACTTC
J gene: TRBJ1-1; clone size: -; V gene: TRBV5-1; D gene: -; CDR3 protein: CASSSLGPLQNTEAFF; CDR3 DNA: TGCGCCAGCAGCTCCCTCGGGCCTCTACAGAACACTGAAGCTTTCTTT
J gene: TRBJ1-1; clone size: -; V gene: TRBV30; D gene: -; CDR3 protein: CAWSSSRTEAFF; CDR3 DNA: TGTGCCTGGAGTTCCTCTCGGACTGAAGCTTTCTTT
J gene: TRBJ2-1; clone size: -; V gene: TRBV5-8; D gene: TRBD1; CDR3 protein: CAGHRGVWNEQFF; CDR3 DNA: TGTGCCGGCCACAGGGGTGTGTGGAATGAGCAGTTCTTC
J gene: TRBJ2-7; clone size: -; V gene: TRBV3-1/TRBV3-2; D gene: -; CDR3 protein: CASSQGVTGWAYEQYF; CDR3 DNA: TGTGCCAGCAGCCAAGGAGTTACAGGGTGGGCCTACGAGCAGTACTTC
J gene: TRBJ1-6; clone size: -; V gene: TRBV28; D gene: TRBD1; CDR3 protein: CATRGGFYNSPLHF; CDR3 DNA: TGTGCCACCAGGGGGGGCTTCTATAATTCACCCCTCCACTTT
J gene: TRBJ2-2; clone size: -; V gene: TRBV6-4; D gene: -; CDR3 protein: CASSTATFTGELFF; CDR3 DNA: TGTGCCAGCAGTACCGCGACGTTCACCGGGGAGCTGTTTTTT
J gene: TRBJ1-6; clone size: few; V gene: TRBV10-3; D gene: -; CDR3 protein: CAISDGDLNSPLHF; CDR3 DNA: TGTGCCATCAGTGACGGGGATCTAAATTCACCCCTCCACTTT
J gene: TRBJ2-5; clone size: -; V gene: TRBV12-5; D gene: -; CDR3 protein: CASGLVARGQETQYF; CDR3 DNA: TGTGCTAGTGGTTTGGTAGCGCGGGGTCAAGAGACCCAGTACTTC
J gene: TRBJ2-7; clone size: -; V gene: TRBV27; D gene: -; CDR3 protein: CASSFGPSAPYEQYF; CDR3 DNA: TGTGCCAGCAGTTTCGGCCCTAGTGCACCTTACGAGCAGTACTTC
J gene: TRBJ2-1; clone size: -; V gene: TRBV28; D gene: -; CDR3 protein: CASSLVTSNEQFF; CDR3 DNA: TGTGCCAGCAGTTTAGTGACTAGCAATGAGCAGTTCTTC
J gene: TRBJ1-2; clone size: -; V gene: TRBV5-4; D gene: -; CDR3 protein: CASSSFRDTASYGYTF; CDR3 DNA: TGTGCCAGCAGCTCATTCCGGGACACCGCTTCCTATGGCTACACCTTC
J gene: TRBJ2-3; clone size: -; V gene: TRBV3-1/TRBV3-2; D gene: -; CDR3 protein: CASSHTDTQYF; CDR3 DNA: TGTGCCAGCAGCCACACAGATACGCAGTATTTT
J gene: TRBJ2-1; clone size: -; V gene: TRBV7-8; D gene: -; CDR3 protein: CASSSHRKGGNEQFF; CDR3 DNA: TGTGCCAGCAGCTCCCACCGAAAGGGGGGTAATGAGCAGTTCTTC
J gene: TRBJ1-2; clone size: -; V gene: TRBV9; D gene: -; CDR3 protein: CASSVSGQAYGYTF; CDR3 DNA: TGTGCCAGCAGCGTTAGTGGGCAGGCGTATGGCTACACCTTC
J gene: TRBJ2-7; clone size: -; V gene: TRBV2; D gene: -; CDR3 protein: CASSALYEQYF; CDR3 DNA: TGTGCCAGCAGTGCATTGTACGAGCAGTACTTC
J gene: TRBJ2-1; clone size: -; V gene: TRBV5-1; D gene: -; CDR3 protein: CASSLEWSGALNNEQFF; CDR3 DNA: TGCGCCAGCAGCTTGGAATGGAGTGGGGCGCTTAACAATGAGCAGTTCTTC
J gene: TRBJ2-7; clone size: few; V gene: TRBV10-2; D gene: -; CDR3 protein: CASRGTEGAYEQYF; CDR3 DNA: TGCGCCAGCAGGGGAACGGAGGGAGCCTACGAGCAGTACTTC
J gene: TRBJ1-5; clone size: once; V gene: TRBV7-8; D gene: -; CDR3 protein: CASSLSSTGSNQPQHF; CDR3 DNA: TGTGCCAGCAGCTTATCAAGCACGGGTAGCAATCAGCCCCAGCATTTT
J gene: TRBJ1-4; clone size: -; V gene: TRBV28; D gene: TRBD1; CDR3 protein: CASEPGQSNEKLFF; CDR3 DNA: TGTGCCAGCGAACCGGGACAGAGTAATGAAAAACTGTTTTTT
J gene: TRBJ2-7; clone size: -; V gene: TRBV6-2/TRBV6-3; D gene: TRBD1; CDR3 protein: CASSGTGGYEQYF; CDR3 DNA: TGTGCCAGCAGTGGGACAGGGGGCTACGAGCAGTACTTC
J gene: TRBJ2-7; clone size: -; V gene: TRBV7-9; D gene: -; CDR3 protein: CASSSLRAPYEQYF; CDR3 DNA: TGTGCCAGCAGCTCGCTTAGGGCCCCCTACGAGCAGTACTTC
J gene: TRBJ2-7; clone size: -; V gene: TRBV6-4; D gene: -; CDR3 protein: CASSDHLRPRDEQYF; CDR3 DNA: TGTGCCAGCAGTGACCACCTTCGACCCAGGGACGAGCAGTACTTC
J gene: TRBJ2-7; clone size: -; V gene: TRBV7-6; D gene: -; CDR3 protein: CASSLRAGAYEQYF; CDR3 DNA: TGTGCCAGCAGCCTCCGAGCAGGGGCCTACGAGCAGTACTTC
J gene: TRBJ1-5; clone size: few; V gene: TRBV2; D gene: TRBD1; CDR3 protein: CASSRGQAQHF; CDR3 DNA: TGTGCCAGCAGTAGGGGACAGGCCCAGCATTTT
J gene: TRBJ2-3; clone size: -; V gene: TRBV7-3; D gene: -; CDR3 protein: CASSTNGLGTDTQYF; CDR3 DNA: TGTGCCAGCAGCACTAATGGCCTAGGCACAGATACGCAGTATTTT